This TCR beta chain was identified in a study of T cells after somatic rescue of genetic block. There are 16 residues in the CDR3. Per germline, CDR1 ENHRY and CDR2 SYGVKD. J lost 2 bases, V lost 0 bases, and 2 bases had no gene match. Some clones are missing from TCRdb's copy, which holds only in-frame ones; the method was immunoSEQ multiplex PCR. The top ten clones hold around 3% of a sample with around 67,000 clones, 92% of them seen once. The source of this sequence is a man aged 35 to 55. Sequences were obtained from peripheral blood mononuclear cells (PBMCs). The genes are TRBV10-3 and TRBJ2-7; 12 nucleotides align to TRBD2. The CDR3 sequence: CAISESLAGGTYEQYF. The DNA for the CDR3 is TGTGCCATCAGTGAGTCACTAGCGGGAGGAACCTACGAGCAGTACTTC.